These T cell receptor beta chains were read from a single sample in a study of T cells in Graves' hyperthyroidism and ophthalmopathy. MiXCR, run by TCRdb on the multiplex PCR reads, gives a single entry per CDR3 protein. Of about 210,000 distinct CDR3 sequences in the sample, approximately 17% are singletons; the top ten hold approximately 50%. Input material: blood. These TCRs come from a man aged 50 or older with Graves' hyperthyroidism. Both conserved end residues are part of each CDR3. The D gene is left open where the match is weak. Some rows mark clone size as missing; the rest say once, few, many or name a class of expanded clone.

TRBV6-1	few	TRBJ2-2	TRBD1	TGTGCCAGCGTCTTGGACAGGGTTGAAACCGGGGAGCTGTTTTTT	CASVLDRVETGELFF
TRBV6-1	few	TRBJ2-1	TRBD1	TGTGCCAGCAGTGGAACCTGGACAGGGCTGGACAATGAGCAGTTCTTC	CASSGTWTGLDNEQFF
TRBV18	many	TRBJ1-5	TRBD1	TGTGCCAGCTCATCATCGACAGGGCTCAATCAGCCCCAGCATTTT	CASSSSTGLNQPQHF
TRBV6-1	many	TRBJ2-7	TRBD1	TGTGCCAGCAGTGAAAATATCGGACAGGGGGCGGACGAGCAGTACTTC	CASSENIGQGADEQYF
TRBV6-1	many	TRBJ2-1	NA	TGTGCCAGCAGTGAAGACAGGGACAATGAGCAGTTCTTC	CASSEDRDNEQFF
TRBV7-2	many	TRBJ1-2	TRBD1	TGTGCCAGCAGCCTCGGGACAGGGAGAGGCTACACCTTC	CASSLGTGRGYTF
TRBV28	many	TRBJ2-1	TRBD1	TGTGCCAGCAGGCCCACAGGGGGGAATGAGCAGTTCTTC	CASRPTGGNEQFF
TRBV15	NA	TRBJ2-7	NA	TGTGCCACCAGCAGAGACGACAGGTGGTACGAGCAGTACTTC	CATSRDDRWYEQYF
TRBV3-1	NA	TRBJ2-2	NA	TGTGCCAGCAGCGTTCCGGCCGGGGAGCTGTTTTTT	CASSVPAGELFF
TRBV6-5	many	TRBJ2-7	NA	TGTGCCAGCAGTTACTCTTCAGCGTTACTAGGCGAGCAGTACTTC	CASSYSSALLGEQYF
TRBV6-2/TRBV6-3	many	TRBJ2-7	NA	TGTGCCAGCAGTTCAGGAGAGCAGTACTTC	CASSSGEQYF
TRBV6-2/TRBV6-3	many	TRBJ2-5	NA	TGTGCCAGCACCATTGAGGCGGGCCGACACCAAGAGACCCAGTACTTC	CASTIEAGRHQETQYF
TRBV6-2/TRBV6-3	many	TRBJ2-7	TRBD2	TGTGCCAGCTTAGCGGGAGGGGGCCACGAGCAGTACTTC	CASLAGGGHEQYF
TRBV11-2	NA	TRBJ2-5	NA	TGTGCCAGCAGCTTATTCCGGGAGACCCAGTACTTC	CASSLFRETQYF
TRBV3-1	many	TRBJ2-1	TRBD1	TGTGCCAGCAGCCGCGGACAGGGCTCCTACAATGAGCAGTTCTTC	CASSRGQGSYNEQFF